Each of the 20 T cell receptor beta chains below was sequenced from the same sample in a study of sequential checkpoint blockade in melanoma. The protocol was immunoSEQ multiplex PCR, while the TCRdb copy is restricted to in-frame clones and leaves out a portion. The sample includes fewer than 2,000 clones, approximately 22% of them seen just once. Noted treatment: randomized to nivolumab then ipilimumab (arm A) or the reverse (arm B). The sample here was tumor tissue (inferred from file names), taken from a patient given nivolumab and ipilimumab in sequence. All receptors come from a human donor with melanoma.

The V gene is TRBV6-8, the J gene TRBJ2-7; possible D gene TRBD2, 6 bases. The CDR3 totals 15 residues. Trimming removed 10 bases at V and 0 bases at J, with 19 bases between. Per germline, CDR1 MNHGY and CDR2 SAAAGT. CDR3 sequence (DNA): TGTGCCATCAGAGAGGTGGGGGGAAACTCCTACGAGCAGTACTTC. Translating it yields CAIREVGGNSYEQYF.

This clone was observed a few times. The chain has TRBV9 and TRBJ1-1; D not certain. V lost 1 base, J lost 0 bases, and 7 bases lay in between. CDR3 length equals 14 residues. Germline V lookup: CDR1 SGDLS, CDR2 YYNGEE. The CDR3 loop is CASSVTAMNTEAFF. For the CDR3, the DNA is TGTGCCAGCAGCGTAACAGCTATGAACACTGAAGCTTTCTTT. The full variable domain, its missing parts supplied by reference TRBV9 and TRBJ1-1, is DSGVTQTPKHLITATGQRVTLRCSPRSGDLSVYWYQQSLDQGLQFLIQYYNGEERAKGNILERFSAQQFPDLHSELNLSSLELGDSALYFCASSVTAMNTEAFFGQGTRLTVV.

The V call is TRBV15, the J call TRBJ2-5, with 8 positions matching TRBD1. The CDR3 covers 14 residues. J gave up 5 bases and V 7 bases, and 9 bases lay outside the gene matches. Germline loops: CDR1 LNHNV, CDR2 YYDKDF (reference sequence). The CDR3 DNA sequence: TGTGCCACCACCCTGACAGGGGTAATGGAGACCCAGTACTTC. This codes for CATTLTGVMETQYF. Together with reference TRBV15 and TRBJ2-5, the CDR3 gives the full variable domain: DAMVIQNPRYQVTQFGKPVTLSCSQTLNHNVMYWYQQKSSQAPKLLFHYYDKDFNNEADTPDNFQSRRPNTSFCFLDIRSPGLGDTAMYLCATTLTGVMETQYFGPGTRLLVL.

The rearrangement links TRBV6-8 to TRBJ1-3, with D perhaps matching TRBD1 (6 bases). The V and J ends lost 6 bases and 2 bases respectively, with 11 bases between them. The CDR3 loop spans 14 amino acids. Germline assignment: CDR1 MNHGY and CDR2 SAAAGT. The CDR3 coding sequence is TGTGCCAGCAGACTACAGGGCGCTGGAAACACCATATATTTT. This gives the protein CASRLQGAGNTIYF.

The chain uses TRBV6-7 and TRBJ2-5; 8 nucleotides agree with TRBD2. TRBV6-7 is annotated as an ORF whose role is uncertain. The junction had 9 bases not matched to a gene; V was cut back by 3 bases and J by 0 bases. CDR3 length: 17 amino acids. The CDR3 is CASSYGGSGGYQETQYF. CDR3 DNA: TGTGCCAGCAGTTATGGGGGGAGCGGGGGTTACCAAGAGACCCAGTACTTC.

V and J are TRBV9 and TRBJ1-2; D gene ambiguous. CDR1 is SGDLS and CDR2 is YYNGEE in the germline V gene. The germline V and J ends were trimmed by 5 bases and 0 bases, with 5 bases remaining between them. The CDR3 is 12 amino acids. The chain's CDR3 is CASSGANYGYTF. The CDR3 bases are TGTGCCAGCAGTGGAGCTAACTATGGCTACACCTTC.

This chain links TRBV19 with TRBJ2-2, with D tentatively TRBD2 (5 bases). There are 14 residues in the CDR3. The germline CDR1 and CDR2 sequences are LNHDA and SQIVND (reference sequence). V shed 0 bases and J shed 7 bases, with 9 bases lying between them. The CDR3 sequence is CASSIEGRGGELFF. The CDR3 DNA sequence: TGTGCCAGTAGTATAGAAGGGAGAGGCGGGGAGCTGTTTTTT.

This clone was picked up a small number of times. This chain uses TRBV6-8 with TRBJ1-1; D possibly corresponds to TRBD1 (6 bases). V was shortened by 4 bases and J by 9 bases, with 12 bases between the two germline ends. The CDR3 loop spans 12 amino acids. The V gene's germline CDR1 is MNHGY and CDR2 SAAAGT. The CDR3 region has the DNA TGTGCCAGCAGTTCCCGACAGGTAAAAGCTTTCTTT. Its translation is CASSSRQVKAFF.

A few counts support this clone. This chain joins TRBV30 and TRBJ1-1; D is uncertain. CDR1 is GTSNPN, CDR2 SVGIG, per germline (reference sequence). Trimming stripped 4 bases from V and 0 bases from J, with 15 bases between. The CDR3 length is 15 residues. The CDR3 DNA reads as TGTGCCTGGACAAGGAGAGAGATCATGAACACTGAAGCTTTCTTT. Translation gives CAWTRREIMNTEAFF.

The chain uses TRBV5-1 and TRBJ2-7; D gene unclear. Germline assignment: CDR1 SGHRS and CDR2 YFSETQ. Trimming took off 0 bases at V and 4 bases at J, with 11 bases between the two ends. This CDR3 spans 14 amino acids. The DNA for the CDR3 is TGCGCCAGCAGCTTGGCTTCGGTCAGATACGAGCAGTACTTC. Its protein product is CASSLASVRYEQYF.

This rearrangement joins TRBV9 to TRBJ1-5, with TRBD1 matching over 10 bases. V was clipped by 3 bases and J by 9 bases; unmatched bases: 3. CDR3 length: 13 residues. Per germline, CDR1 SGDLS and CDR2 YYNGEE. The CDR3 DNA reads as TGTGCCAGCAGCGGACAGGGGGCAGGGCCCCAGCATTTT. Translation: CASSGQGAGPQHF.

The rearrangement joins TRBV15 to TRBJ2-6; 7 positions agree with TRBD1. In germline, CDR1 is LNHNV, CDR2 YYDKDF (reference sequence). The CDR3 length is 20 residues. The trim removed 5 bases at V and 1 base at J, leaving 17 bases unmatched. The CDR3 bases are TGTGCCACCAGCCCACGTGGAGTTAGGGGGCTTGAATCTGGGGCCAACGTCCTGACTTTC. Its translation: CATSPRGVRGLESGANVLTF.

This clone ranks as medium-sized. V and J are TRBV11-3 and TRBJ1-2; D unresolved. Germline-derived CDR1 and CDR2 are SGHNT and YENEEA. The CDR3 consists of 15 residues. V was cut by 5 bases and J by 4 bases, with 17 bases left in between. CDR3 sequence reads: CASSIGPLNSYGYTF. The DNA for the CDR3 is TGTGCCAGCAGCATCGGGCCTCTAAATAGCTATGGCTACACCTTC.

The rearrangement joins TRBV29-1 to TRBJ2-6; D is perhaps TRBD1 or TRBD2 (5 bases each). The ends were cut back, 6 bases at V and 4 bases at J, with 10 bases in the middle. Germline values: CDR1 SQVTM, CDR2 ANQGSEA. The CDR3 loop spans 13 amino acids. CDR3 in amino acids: CSVFGTGANVLTF. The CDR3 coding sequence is TGCAGCGTGTTTGGGACCGGGGCCAACGTCCTGACTTTC.

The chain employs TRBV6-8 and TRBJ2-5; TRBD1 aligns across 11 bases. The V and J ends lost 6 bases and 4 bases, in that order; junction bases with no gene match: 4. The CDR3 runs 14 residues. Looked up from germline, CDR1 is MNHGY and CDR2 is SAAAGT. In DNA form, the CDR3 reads TGTGCCAGCAGGGACAGGGGGCTGGGAGAGACCCAGTACTTC. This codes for CASRDRGLGETQYF.

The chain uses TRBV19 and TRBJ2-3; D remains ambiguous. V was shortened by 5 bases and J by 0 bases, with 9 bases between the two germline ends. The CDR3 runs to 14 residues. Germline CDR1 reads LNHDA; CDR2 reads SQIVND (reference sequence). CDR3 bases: TGTGCCAGTAGTTCCCCGACGAGCACAGATACGCAGTATTTT. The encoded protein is CASSSPTSTDTQYF.

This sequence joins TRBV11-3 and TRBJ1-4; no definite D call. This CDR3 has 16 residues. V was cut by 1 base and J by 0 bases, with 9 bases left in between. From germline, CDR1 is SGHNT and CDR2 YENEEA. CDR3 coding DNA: TGTGCCAGCAGCTTAGTGGGGTATGCAACTAATGAAAAACTGTTTTTT. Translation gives CASSLVGYATNEKLFF.

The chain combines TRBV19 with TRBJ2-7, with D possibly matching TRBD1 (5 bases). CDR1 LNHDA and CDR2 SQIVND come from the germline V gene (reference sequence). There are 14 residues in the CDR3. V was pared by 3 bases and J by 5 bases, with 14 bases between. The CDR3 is CASSIVSGANEQYF. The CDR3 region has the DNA TGTGCCAGTAGTATCGTCAGTGGGGCGAACGAGCAGTACTTC.

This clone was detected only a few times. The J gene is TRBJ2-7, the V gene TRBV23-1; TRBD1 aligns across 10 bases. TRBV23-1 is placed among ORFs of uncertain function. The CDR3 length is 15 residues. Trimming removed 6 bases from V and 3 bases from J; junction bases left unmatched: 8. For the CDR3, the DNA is TGCGCCAGCAGCCAAGGGACAGGGGTAGGCTACGAGCAGTACTTC. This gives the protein CASSQGTGVGYEQYF.

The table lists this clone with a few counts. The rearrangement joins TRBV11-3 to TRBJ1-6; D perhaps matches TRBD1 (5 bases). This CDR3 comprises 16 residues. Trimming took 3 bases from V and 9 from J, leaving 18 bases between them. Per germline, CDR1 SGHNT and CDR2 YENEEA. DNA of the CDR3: TGTGCCAGCAGCTTGGGGACGGGGGAAATAGGTTCACCCCTCCACTTT. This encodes CASSLGTGEIGSPLHF. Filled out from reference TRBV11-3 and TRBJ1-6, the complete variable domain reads EAGVVQSPRYKIIEKKQPVAFWCNPISGHNTLYWYLQNLGQGPELLIRYENEEAVDDSQLPKDRFSAERLKGVDSTLKIQPAELGDSAVYLCASSLGTGEIGSPLHFGNGTRLTVT.